This entry lists 32 T cell receptor beta chains sequenced from one sample in a study of PD-1 blockade in classical Hodgkin lymphoma. Time point given: cycle 4 day 1 (C4D1), after 5 to 7 weeks of nivolumab. Every patient had relapsed following autologous stem cell transplantation, and cohorts differed in brentuximab vedotin exposure. Measured with immunoSEQ multiplex PCR; TCRdb has only the in-frame clones, and not every one. The sample holds under 130,000 clones, approximately 89% seen once. The source was peripheral blood mononuclear cells (PBMCs), collected before the fourth cycle of nivolumab. The source is a human donor with classical Hodgkin lymphoma.

The CDR3 loop is CASSTSGYEQYF. DNA for the CDR3: TGTGCCAGCAGCACTAGCGGCTACGAGCAGTACTTC. The rearrangement joins TRBV6-6 to TRBJ2-7; 8 bases are a match to TRBD2. Germline trimming cut 6 bases from V and 3 bases from J; bases unmatched to any gene: 1. The CDR3 covers 12 residues. Germline CDR1 reads MNHNY; CDR2 reads SVGAGI (reference sequence).

The chain's CDR3 is CASSSGRTDTQYF. The CDR3 DNA sequence: TGTGCCAGTTCTTCCGGGCGCACAGATACGCAGTATTTT. The chain combines TRBV2 with TRBJ2-3; unclear D gene. The CDR3 is made up of 13 amino acids. CDR1 SNHLY and CDR2 FYNNEI come from the germline V gene. The germline V and J ends were trimmed by 9 bases and 1 base, with 11 bases remaining between them.

This chain joins TRBV4-3 and TRBJ2-1, with 9 bases fitting TRBD2. From germline, CDR1 is LGHNA and CDR2 YSLEER. The CDR3 consists of 16 residues. The V gene end was trimmed by 0 bases and the J gene end by 7 bases; junction bases not matched to a gene: 7. The CDR3 sequence: CASSQEAGGGGNEQFF. The CDR3 nucleotides read TGCGCCAGCAGCCAAGAGGCGGGAGGGGGTGGGAATGAGCAGTTCTTC.

The V and J genes are TRBV7-2 and TRBJ1-1; 7 bases agree with TRBD1. Germline-derived CDR1 and CDR2 are SGHTA and FQGNSA. This CDR3 spans 13 amino acids. Losses at the gene ends were 5 bases for V and 6 bases for J; bases not matched to a gene: 6. The CDR3 spells CASSRNRGPEAFF. The CDR3 DNA is TGTGCCAGCAGCCGAAACAGGGGCCCTGAAGCTTTCTTT.

In DNA form, the CDR3 reads TGCGCCAGCAGCCAAGATCGGTGGGACAGTACTCGCTCTGGGGCCAACGTCCTGACTTTC. It specifies CASSQDRWDSTRSGANVLTF. The rearrangement uses TRBV4-3 and TRBJ2-6; 7 bases match TRBD1. The CDR3 is 20 amino acids. J gave up 0 bases and V 0 bases, and 11 bases lay outside the gene matches. In germline, CDR1 is LGHNA, CDR2 YSLEER.

The chain links TRBV5-4 to TRBJ1-1, with TRBD1 matching over 8 bases. Germline loops: CDR1 SGHNT, CDR2 YYREEE (reference sequence). This CDR3 comprises 15 residues. The V and J ends lost 4 bases and 4 bases, in that order; junction bases with no gene match: 9. CDR3 bases: TGTGCCAGCAGCCCCGCCAGGGGGCCGGCCACTGAAGCTTTCTTT. Translation: CASSPARGPATEAFF.

In its sample, this clone was seen once. At the DNA level, this CDR3 is encoded by other sequences in the same sample as well. The chain joins TRBV10-3 to TRBJ1-1; 8 bases fit TRBD1. Germline lookup yields CDR1 ENHRY and CDR2 SYGVKD. V was pared by 6 bases and J by 1 base, with 1 base of the junction left unmatched. CDR3 size: 13 residues. The CDR3 spells CAIRGTGNTEAFF. Here the CDR3 DNA reads TGTGCCATCAGGGGGACAGGGAACACTGAAGCTTTCTTT.

This chain joins TRBV6-1 and TRBJ1-3, with D maybe TRBD1 (5 bases). Germline CDR1 is MNHNS and CDR2 is SASEGT. The CDR3 loop spans 16 amino acids. The ends were cut back, 3 bases at V and 7 bases at J, with 19 bases in the middle. In DNA, the CDR3 is TGTGCCAGCAGTGAGCGGACATACGGGAACTGGAACACCATATATTTT. This encodes CASSERTYGNWNTIYF.

This sequence joins TRBV5-4 and TRBJ1-1, with TRBD1 as a possible D gene (5 bases). This CDR3 comprises 16 residues. Per germline, CDR1 SGHNT and CDR2 YYREEE (reference sequence). The V end was cut by 4 bases, the J end by 6 bases, with 22 bases between. CDR3 in DNA: TGTGCCAGCAGCGAGGACAATCGGGGCGGAGGATCTGAAGCTTTCTTT. Its translation: CASSEDNRGGGSEAFF.

J is TRBJ2-1 and V is TRBV7-2, with TRBD2 as a possible D gene (6 bases). V was clipped by 6 bases and J by 8 bases, with 17 bases between them. This CDR3 has 14 residues. Germline CDR1 is SGHTA and CDR2 is FQGNSA. CDR3 nucleotides: TGTGCCAGCAGGGGGGGACTGCAGTTGGATGAGCAGTTCTTC. This gives the protein CASRGGLQLDEQFF. Using reference TRBV7-2 and TRBJ2-1 for the parts outside the CDR3, the full variable domain is GAGVSQSPSNKVTEKGKDVELRCDPISGHTALYWYRQSLGQGLEFLIYFQGNSAPDKSGLPSDRFSAERTGGSVSTLTIQRTQQEDSAVYLCASRGGLQLDEQFFGPGTRLTVL.

The chain links TRBV7-2 to TRBJ1-5; D is unclear. V gave up 5 bases and J gave up 0 bases, with 14 bases separating them. Per the germline V gene, CDR1 is SGHTA and CDR2 is FQGNSA. This CDR3 has 16 amino acids. CDR3 residues: CASSRTPGNSNQPQHF. CDR3 DNA sequence: TGTGCCAGCAGCCGAACTCCGGGGAATAGCAATCAGCCCCAGCATTTT. Combining the CDR3 with reference TRBV7-2 and TRBJ1-5 gives the whole variable domain GAGVSQSPSNKVTEKGKDVELRCDPISGHTALYWYRQSLGQGLEFLIYFQGNSAPDKSGLPSDRFSAERTGGSVSTLTIQRTQQEDSAVYLCASSRTPGNSNQPQHFGDGTRLSIL.

The V call is TRBV7-9, the J call TRBJ1-4; D remains ambiguous. The germline V and J ends were trimmed by 5 bases and 0 bases, with 13 bases remaining between them. This CDR3 region has 16 residues. The germline CDR1 and CDR2 sequences are SEHNR and FQNEAQ (reference sequence). The CDR3 loop reads CASSQDGFATNEKLFF. DNA of the CDR3: TGTGCCAGCAGCCAAGACGGATTTGCAACTAATGAAAAACTGTTTTTT.

The chain links TRBV5-4 to TRBJ2-3, with D hard to call. V lost 0 bases to trimming and J lost 3 bases, with 8 bases between them. The CDR3 covers 14 residues. Germline V gene sequence: CDR1 SGHNT, CDR2 YYREEE (reference sequence). The chain's CDR3 is CASSLAVGTDTQYF. The DNA of the CDR3 is TGTGCCAGCAGCTTGGCCGTAGGGACAGATACGCAGTATTTT.

J is TRBJ2-5 and V is TRBV5-6; D gene ambiguous. The ends were cut back, 1 base at V and 5 bases at J, with 9 bases in the middle. Germline loops: CDR1 SGHDT, CDR2 YYEEEE. The CDR3 is 13 amino acids. The CDR3 bases are TGTGCCAGCAGCTTGAAAGGGCTGGAGACCCAGTACTTC. It encodes CASSLKGLETQYF.

The V gene is TRBV28, the J gene TRBJ2-7; 12 nucleotides line up with TRBD2. The trim removed 7 bases at V and 0 bases at J, leaving 13 bases unmatched. The CDR3 totals 18 residues. In germline, CDR1 is MDHEN, CDR2 SYDVKM. CDR3 DNA sequence: TGTGCCAGCACCCCCGGGGGCCTAGCGGGAGGGTCCTCCTACGAGCAGTACTTC. Translated, it gives CASTPGGLAGGSSYEQYF. The complete variable domain, with remaining parts taken from reference TRBV28 and TRBJ2-7, reads DVKVTQSSRYLVKRTGEKVFLECVQDMDHENMFWYRQDPGLGLRLIYFSYDVKMKEKGDIPEGYSVSREKKERFSLILESASTNQTSMYLCASTPGGLAGGSSYEQYFGPGTRLTVT.

The chain joins TRBV4-1 to TRBJ2-1; tentatively, D is TRBD2 (6 bases). V gave up 3 bases and J gave up 12 bases, with 15 bases separating them. Per the germline V gene, CDR1 is MGHRA and CDR2 is YSYEKL. The CDR3 extends over 13 amino acids. Here the CDR3 reads CASSHVGLLGQFF. CDR3 in DNA: TGCGCCAGCAGCCACGTAGGACTACTGGGGCAGTTCTTC.

The rearrangement joins TRBV7-2 to TRBJ1-1; D ambiguous. V was clipped by 5 bases and J by 1 base, with 5 bases between them. The germline CDR1 and CDR2 sequences are SGHTA and FQGNSA. The CDR3 is 12 amino acids. The DNA for the CDR3 is TGTGCCAGCAGCGCGCAGAACACTGAAGCTTTCTTT. Its protein is CASSAQNTEAFF.

CDR3 coding DNA: TGTGCCAGCAGCCCCCGACTAGCAGCCTACGAGCAGTACTTC. Its translation: CASSPRLAAYEQYF. The V call is TRBV5-6, the J call TRBJ2-7; 7 bases align to TRBD2. The CDR3 contains 14 residues. Trimming cost V 4 bases and J 2 bases; bases outside gene matches: 6. Germline CDR1 and CDR2: SGHDT and YYEEEE.

This clone was seen a single time. This rearrangement joins TRBV10-3 to TRBJ2-7, with TRBD1 identical over 7 bases. CDR1 and CDR2 from the germline V gene are ENHRY and SYGVKD. The J segment lost 0 bases and the V segment lost 0 bases, leaving 2 bases of the junction unmatched. CDR3 length equals 15 residues. The CDR3 bases are TGTGCCATCAGTGAGTCATGGGACAGCTCCTACGAGCAGTACTTC. This sequence encodes CAISESWDSSYEQYF.

The chain combines TRBV6-1 with TRBJ1-4; unclear D gene. CDR3 length: 16 amino acids. Germline V gene sequence: CDR1 MNHNS, CDR2 SASEGT. Trimming left V 0 bases short and J 0 bases short, with 8 bases between. The CDR3 DNA is TGTGCCAGCAGTGAAGCTCCGGCTGCAACTAATGAAAAACTGTTTTTT. It codes for CASSEAPAATNEKLFF.

The genes are TRBV10-3 and TRBJ2-1; D call uncertain. V dropped 2 bases and J dropped 7 bases, with 12 bases sitting between them. The CDR3 length is 14 residues. The germline V gene has CDR1 ENHRY and CDR2 SYGVKD. In DNA, the CDR3 is TGTGCCATCAGTGAGCCGGGTATGAGAAATGAGCAGTTCTTC. This gives the protein CAISEPGMRNEQFF.

The V and J genes are TRBV7-6 and TRBJ2-3, with D hard to call. CDR3 length equals 15 residues. Trimming took 1 base from V and 1 from J, leaving 9 bases between them. CDR1 and CDR2 (germline): SGHVS, FNYEAQ. The CDR3 region is CASSLGHSRTDTQYF. CDR3 nucleotide sequence: TGTGCCAGCAGCTTAGGTCACTCCCGCACAGATACGCAGTATTTT.

The rearrangement joins TRBV19 to TRBJ2-1; D possibly matches TRBD1 or TRBD2 (6 bases each). The germline V and J ends were trimmed by 5 bases and 6 bases, with 20 bases remaining between them. The CDR3 is made up of 16 amino acids. Per germline, CDR1 LNHDA and CDR2 SQIVND (reference sequence). The CDR3 here is CASSPRGTHGGNEQFF. The CDR3 nucleotides are TGTGCCAGTAGTCCAAGGGGGACTCACGGGGGCAATGAGCAGTTCTTC.

V is TRBV6-1 and J is TRBJ1-4; D is uncertain. CDR1 is MNHNS, CDR2 SASEGT, per germline. The V end lost 8 bases, the J end lost 8 bases, and 9 bases lay between the germline ends. This CDR3 contains 11 residues. For the CDR3, the DNA is TGTGCCAGCCGAGGAACCGAAAAACTGTTTTTT. It specifies CASRGTEKLFF.

This chain joins TRBV2 and TRBJ2-7; TRBD1 matches 9 bases. CDR1 is SNHLY and CDR2 is FYNNEI in the germline V gene. J was trimmed by 0 bases and V by 7 bases; bases with no gene match: 4. The CDR3 has 14 amino acids. The CDR3, as DNA: TGTGCCAGCATAAACAGGGGGCACTCCTACGAGCAGTACTTC. Translated, it gives CASINRGHSYEQYF.

This clone was counted a few times. The CDR3 DNA reads TGTGCCAGCAGCTTAGGCCAGGGGGGACTATTCTCCTACGAGCAGTACTTC. Protein sequence: CASSLGQGGLFSYEQYF. The rearrangement joins TRBV11-2 to TRBJ2-7; possibly TRBD1 or TRBD2 for D (7 bases each). Germline lookup yields CDR1 SGHAT and CDR2 FQNNGV. Trimming cost V 1 base and J 0 bases, with 16 bases left between them. The CDR3 is made up of 17 amino acids. The full variable domain, in which reference TRBV11-2 and TRBJ2-7 provide the parts outside the CDR3, is EAGVAQSPRYKIIEKRQSVAFWCNPISGHATLYWYQQILGQGPKLLIQFQNNGVVDDSQLPKDRFSAERLKGVDSTLKIQPAKLEDSAVYLCASSLGQGGLFSYEQYFGPGTRLTVT.

The chain joins TRBV7-8 to TRBJ2-7; 10 positions agree with TRBD1. Germline CDR1 SGHVS, CDR2 FQNEAQ. The ends lost 8 bases at V and 4 bases at J; junction bases unmatched: 8. CDR3 length: 14 residues. For the CDR3, the DNA is TGTGCCAGCGGGCGACAGGGGGCCGCGTACGAGCAGTACTTC. It is translated as CASGRQGAAYEQYF.

The rearrangement links TRBV6-5 to TRBJ1-3, with D unresolved. Looked up from germline, CDR1 is MNHEY and CDR2 is SVGAGI. The CDR3 has 15 amino acids. With 7 bases removed from V and 0 bases from J, the gap between germline ends came to 13 bases. The CDR3 loop is CASISTASSGNTIYF. The DNA of the CDR3 is TGTGCCAGCATTTCGACCGCCAGCTCTGGAAACACCATATATTTT.

This rearrangement joins TRBV2 to TRBJ1-1; D remains ambiguous. Germline CDR1 SNHLY, CDR2 FYNNEI. V lost 6 bases to trimming and J lost 1 base, with 15 bases between them. The CDR3 covers 15 residues. This CDR3 is CASSLLGGKNTEAFF. The CDR3 DNA reads TGTGCCAGCAGCCTCCTCGGCGGAAAGAACACTGAAGCTTTCTTT.

V is TRBV28 and J is TRBJ2-1; 7 positions match TRBD2. The V gene's germline CDR1 is MDHEN and CDR2 SYDVKM. The ends lost 5 bases at V and 0 bases at J; junction bases unmatched: 4. The CDR3 extends over 15 amino acids. DNA of the CDR3: TGTGCCAGCAGTCCCCGGGGGGACTCCTACAATGAGCAGTTCTTC. Translation gives CASSPRGDSYNEQFF.

V is TRBV9 and J is TRBJ2-3, with a weak D call TRBD2 (5 bases). Trimming shortened V by 4 bases and J by 6 bases, and 12 bases separated the two germline ends. The germline gives CDR1 SGDLS, CDR2 YYNGEE. This CDR3 contains 13 residues. The CDR3 DNA follows: TGTGCCAGCAGCACTAGAAGGTGGGATACGCAGTATTTT. Protein product: CASSTRRWDTQYF.

This chain connects TRBV4-1 to TRBJ1-4; D not certain. The germline V gene has CDR1 MGHRA and CDR2 YSYEKL. There are 15 residues in the CDR3. With 2 bases removed from V and 4 bases from J, the gap between germline ends came to 11 bases. The CDR3: CASSQTTGSNEKLFF. CDR3 nucleotide sequence: TGCGCCAGCAGCCAAACTACCGGGAGTAATGAAAAACTGTTTTTT.